This T cell receptor (beta chain) was retrieved from a study of metastatic and nonmetastatic thyroid tumors (dated by TCRdb to about 2020). Turning to the overall study: The researchers compared repertoires between peripheral blood samples and tumor or nodule tissue samples from patients with malignant or benign thyroid disease.

The paper's findings and limits, for the study overall: In both blood and tumor samples, TCR beta diversity was reported to be significantly higher in malignant tumors than in benign nodules.

This clone was seen at least ten times. What this receptor recognizes is not known. Base quality data are lacking; no much larger clone is found one base away. The library relied on PCR. Sequencing was carried out with an Illumina HiSeq 4000. High-throughput sequencing was used to profile the CDR3 region of the TCR beta-chain in every patient. For the original study's pipeline: CDR3 differences across clinicopathological groups were used to build a classifier for discriminating distant-metastatic papillary thyroid cancer patients. The Shannon index was used to assess repertoire diversity, and the Morisita-Horn index was used to assess tumor-blood repertoire similarity. TCRdb reran the public reads through fastp at Q25 and MiXCR, keeping productive beta chains. The V and J calls reflect TCRdb's pipeline rather than the authors' work. The sample contains 20,000 to 25,000 clones, more than 10% of them found a single time. The ten largest account for 15% to 20% of the sample.

The cysteine opens and the phenylalanine closes a CDR3 of 19 amino acids. The retained sequence is limited to the CDR3, 57 bases, with the frame set at the first base. CDR1 is given as MNHNY and CDR2 as SVGAGI, both from the germline V gene (reference sequence). Trimming takes 8 bases off V and 9 bases off J; junction bases not matched to a gene: 26. No patient had received any treatment before thyroid surgery. Using T-cell receptor beta sequencing, the researchers looked back retrospectively at clinical samples from patients, gathered between about 2012 and 2018. Sequenced: blood. This receptor was obtained from a female donor with papillary thyroid cancer or a benign thyroid nodule (not recorded which). Some clones in this sample may be carry-over from other donors' samples. The chain links TRBV6-6 with TRBJ1-5, and 9 junctional nucleotides match TRBD1. The DNA sequence follows: TGTGCCAGCGCGACCGGGACAGGGTGGTATAGAAATACCCTAGGGCCCCAGCATTTT. Its protein reads: CASATGTGWYRNTLGPQHF.